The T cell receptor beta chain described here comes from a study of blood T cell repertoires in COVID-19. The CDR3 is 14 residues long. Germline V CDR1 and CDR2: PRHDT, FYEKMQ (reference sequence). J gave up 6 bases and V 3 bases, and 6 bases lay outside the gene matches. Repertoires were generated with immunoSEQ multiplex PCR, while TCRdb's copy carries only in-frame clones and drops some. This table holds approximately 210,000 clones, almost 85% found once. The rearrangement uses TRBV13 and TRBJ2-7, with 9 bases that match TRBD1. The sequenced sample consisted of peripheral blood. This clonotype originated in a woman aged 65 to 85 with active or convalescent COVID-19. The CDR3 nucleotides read TGTGCCAGCAGCTTCCTCGGGACAGGGAGCGAGCAGTACTTC. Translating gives CASSFLGTGSEQYF.